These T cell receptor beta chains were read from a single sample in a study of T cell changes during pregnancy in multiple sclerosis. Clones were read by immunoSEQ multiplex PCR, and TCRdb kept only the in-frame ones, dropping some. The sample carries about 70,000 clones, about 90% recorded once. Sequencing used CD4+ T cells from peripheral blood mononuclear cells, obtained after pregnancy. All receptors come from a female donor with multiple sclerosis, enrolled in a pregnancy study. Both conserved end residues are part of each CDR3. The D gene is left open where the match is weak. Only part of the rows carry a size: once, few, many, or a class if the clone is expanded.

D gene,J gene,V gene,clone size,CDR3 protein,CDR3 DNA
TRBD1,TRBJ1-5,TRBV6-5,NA,CASSYGTGAGQPQHF,TGTGCCAGCAGTTACGGGACAGGGGCGGGTCAGCCCCAGCATTTT
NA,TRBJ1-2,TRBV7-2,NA,CASLLRGTYGYTF,TGTGCCAGTCTTCTAAGGGGGACCTATGGCTACACCTTC
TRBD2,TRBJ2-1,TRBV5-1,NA,CASSSIAGTSYNEQFF,TGCGCCAGCAGCTCTATAGCGGGCACCTCCTACAATGAGCAGTTCTTC
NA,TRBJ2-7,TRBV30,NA,CAWAIQGSYEQYF,TGTGCCTGGGCGATACAGGGCAGCTACGAGCAGTACTTC
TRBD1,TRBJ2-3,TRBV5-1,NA,CASSPGQYTDTQYF,TGCGCCAGCAGCCCGGGACAGTACACAGATACGCAGTATTTT
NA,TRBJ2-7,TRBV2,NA,CASSIGAGLAYEQYF,TGTGCCAGCAGTATAGGAGCGGGCCTCGCCTACGAGCAGTACTTC
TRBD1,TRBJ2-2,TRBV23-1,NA,CASSLQGEGTGELFF,TGCGCCAGCAGTCTTCAGGGGGAAGGAACCGGGGAGCTGTTTTTT
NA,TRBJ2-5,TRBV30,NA,CAWSAIRGETQYF,TGTGCCTGGAGCGCGATCCGGGGGGAGACCCAGTACTTC
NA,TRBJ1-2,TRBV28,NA,CASSLEVVWGSYGYTF,TGTGCCAGCAGTTTAGAGGTGGTGTGGGGCAGCTATGGCTACACCTTC
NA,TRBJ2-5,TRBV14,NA,CASSPPGHQETQYF,TGTGCCAGCAGCCCGCCGGGACATCAAGAGACCCAGTACTTC
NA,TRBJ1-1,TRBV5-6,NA,CASSPISQGLNTEAFF,TGTGCCAGCAGCCCTATCTCTCAGGGGTTGAACACTGAAGCTTTCTTT
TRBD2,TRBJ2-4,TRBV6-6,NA,CASSAGEPRYF,TGTGCCAGCAGTGCGGGGGAACCTCGGTACTTC
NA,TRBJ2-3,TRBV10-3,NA,CAVRGLGSTDTQYF,TGTGCCGTAAGGGGACTGGGAAGCACAGATACGCAGTATTTT
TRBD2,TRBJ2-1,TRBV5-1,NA,CASSSASGSIMSYNEQFF,TGCGCCTCCTCCTCGGCTAGCGGGAGTATAATGAGTTACAATGAGCAGTTCTTC
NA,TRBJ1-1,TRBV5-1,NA,CAFIGGIGSTDTEAFF,TGCGCCTTTATAGGAGGGATAGGATCAACGGACACTGAAGCTTTCTTT
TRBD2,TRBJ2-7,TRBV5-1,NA,CASKVAGLQGEQYF,TGCGCCAGCAAGGTAGCGGGGTTACAAGGGGAGCAGTACTTC
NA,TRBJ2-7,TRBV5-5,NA,CASSFDQGRPEQYF,TGTGCCAGCAGCTTCGACCAGGGCCGACCCGAGCAGTACTTC
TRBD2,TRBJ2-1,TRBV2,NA,CASSDPVAGGSSYNEQFF,TGTGCCAGCAGTGATCCCGTAGCGGGAGGGAGCTCCTACAATGAGCAGTTCTTC
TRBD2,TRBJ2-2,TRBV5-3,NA,CARSPKGLAGVRNTGELFF,TGTGCCAGAAGTCCTAAAGGACTAGCGGGAGTAAGGAACACCGGGGAGCTGTTTTTT
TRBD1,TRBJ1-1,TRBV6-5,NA,CASRRQGLFAEAFF,TGTGCCAGCAGACGACAGGGGTTGTTCGCTGAAGCTTTCTTT
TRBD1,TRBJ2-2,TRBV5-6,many,CASSWTGQGNTGELFF,TGTGCCAGCAGCTGGACCGGACAGGGGAACACCGGGGAGCTGTTTTTT
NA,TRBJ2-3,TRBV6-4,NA,CASRPIADGSTTQYF,TGTGCCAGCAGACCCATAGCGGACGGGAGTACTACGCAGTATTTT
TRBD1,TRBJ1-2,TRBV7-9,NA,CASSRGQNYGYTF,TGTGCCAGCAGCCGGGGACAGAACTATGGCTACACCTTC
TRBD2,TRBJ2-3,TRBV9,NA,CASSPGLASSTDTQYF,TGTGCCAGCAGCCCCGGACTAGCGTCTAGCACAGATACGCAGTATTTT
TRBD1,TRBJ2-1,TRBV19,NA,CASSMFPGQGGGQQFF,TGTGCCAGTAGTATGTTCCCGGGACAGGGAGGTGGCCAGCAGTTCTTC
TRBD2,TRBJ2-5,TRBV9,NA,CASSVGGAGQETQYF,TGTGCCAGCAGCGTAGGTGGAGCGGGGCAAGAGACCCAGTACTTC
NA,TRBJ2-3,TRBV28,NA,CASSSGGSTDTQYF,TGTGCCAGCAGTTCGGGCGGGAGCACAGATACGCAGTATTTT